This passage covers 27 T cell receptor beta chains from one sample sequenced in a study of cytomegalovirus exposure and HLA in healthy donors. Sequencing was performed with immunoSEQ multiplex PCR; in TCRdb, only in-frame clones are kept and a portion is missing. The sample contains 300,000 to 400,000 clones, approximately 85% of which appear only once. The sequencing sample was made of PBMCs. The receptor source for this set is a man aged 25-45 years in good health and CMV-seronegative.

J is TRBJ2-5 and V is TRBV19; the match to TRBD1 covers 11 bases. This CDR3 region has 16 residues. Germline CDR1 is LNHDA and CDR2 is SQIVND (reference sequence). After removal of 1 base from V and 5 bases from J, the junction contained 6 bases not matched to a gene. The DNA of the CDR3 is TGTGCCAGTAGTATAGGCTCCGGGACAGGGGGTGAGACCCAGTACTTC. This gives the protein CASSIGSGTGGETQYF. The entire variable domain, with the rest obtained from reference TRBV19 and TRBJ2-5, is as follows: DGGITQSPKYLFRKEGQNVTLSCEQNLNHDAMYWYRQDPGQGLRLIYYSQIVNDFQKGDIAEGYSVSREKKESFPLTVTSAQKNPTAFYLCASSIGSGTGGETQYFGPGTRLLVL.

Only one count was recorded for this clone. The J gene is TRBJ1-6, the V gene TRBV19; 8 bases are a match to TRBD1. V dropped 3 bases and J dropped 6; count of bases not matched to a gene: 4. The CDR3 extends over 15 amino acids. Looked up from germline, CDR1 is LNHDA and CDR2 is SQIVND (reference sequence). The CDR3, as DNA: TGTGCCAGTAGTATTGACAGGGGTACTAATTCACCCCTCCACTTT. This codes for CASSIDRGTNSPLHF.

V gene TRBV7-9 combines with J gene TRBJ2-5; D is ambiguous. This CDR3 has 14 residues. Germline-derived CDR1 and CDR2 are SEHNR and FQNEAQ (reference sequence). Trimming took 3 bases from V and 4 from J, leaving 12 bases between them. CDR3 region: CASSFHAGVETQYF. The DNA of the CDR3 is TGTGCCAGCAGCTTTCACGCAGGTGTAGAGACCCAGTACTTC.

V and J are TRBV6-5 and TRBJ1-6; possibly TRBD1 for D (6 bases). The CDR3 consists of 16 residues. Germline V CDR1 and CDR2: MNHEY, SVGAGI. The V gene lost 2 bases and the J gene lost 5 bases, with 13 bases spanning the gap. The DNA of the CDR3 is TGTGCCAGCAGTTACCAGGGGACGGAGAATAATTCACCCCTCCACTTT. Translation: CASSYQGTENNSPLHF.

CDR3 nucleotide sequence: TGCGCCAGCAGCCAAGGGGACAGGTTGAGGGGTGTCCGCAGCACAGATACGCAGTATTTT. Its protein product is CASSQGDRLRGVRSTDTQYF. This chain uses TRBV4-3 with TRBJ2-3; 8 bases align to TRBD1. Per the germline V gene, CDR1 is LGHNA and CDR2 is YSLEER. Trimming cost V 1 base and J 0 bases; bases outside gene matches: 15. The CDR3 is made up of 20 amino acids.

J is TRBJ1-6 and V is TRBV5-6, with D possibly being TRBD1 (5 bases). The CDR3 has 13 amino acids. V lost 6 bases and J 12 bases, leaving 16 bases between the germline ends. Germline V gene lookup returns CDR1 SGHDT and CDR2 YYEEEE. The CDR3 nucleotides read TGTGCCAGCACCCCGGGACTGCGGGGACCCCTCCACTTT. It encodes CASTPGLRGPLHF.

The chain couples TRBV5-1 to TRBJ2-7, with D possibly matching TRBD1 (5 bases). The CDR3 covers 12 residues. V lost 0 bases, J lost 5 bases, and 6 bases lay in between. Germline V gene sequence: CDR1 SGHRS, CDR2 YFSETQ. The CDR3: CASSLEGNEQYF. The CDR3, as DNA: TGCGCCAGCAGCTTGGAGGGGAACGAGCAGTACTTC.

The gene calls are TRBV28 and TRBJ2-7; 15 nucleotides match TRBD2. CDR3 length: 19 amino acids. V dropped 4 bases and J dropped 3; count of bases not matched to a gene: 13. Germline V gene sequence: CDR1 MDHEN, CDR2 SYDVKM. The CDR3 DNA reads TGTGCCAGCAGTTCCCCGACAGGGACTAGCGGGGGGACCTTCTACGAGCAGTACTTC. This gives the protein CASSSPTGTSGGTFYEQYF.

Notes on this clone: The same CDR3 can be traced to other DNA sequences in this sample. This chain uses TRBV19 with TRBJ1-2, with TRBD1 as a possible D gene (5 bases). With 3 bases removed from V and 2 bases from J, the gap between germline ends came to 10 bases. The CDR3 runs 14 residues. Germline CDR1 LNHDA, CDR2 SQIVND (reference sequence). CDR3 DNA: TGTGCCAGTAGTATTGGATCAGGGAACTATGGCTACACCTTC. As protein: CASSIGSGNYGYTF.

The rearrangement links TRBV6-1 to TRBJ1-5; no reliable D call. The germline V and J ends were trimmed by 7 bases and 0 bases, with 7 bases remaining between them. The CDR3 length is 13 residues. CDR1 MNHNS and CDR2 SASEGT come from the germline V gene. CDR3 DNA sequence: TGTGCCAGCAAGCAATATAGCAATCAGCCCCAGCATTTT. This sequence encodes CASKQYSNQPQHF.

The rearrangement links TRBV5-1 to TRBJ1-1, with a weak D call TRBD1 (5 bases). The CDR3 is 15 amino acids. CDR1 and CDR2 from the germline V gene are SGHRS and YFSETQ. With 4 bases removed from V and 0 bases from J, the gap between germline ends came to 13 bases. CDR3 DNA sequence: TGCGCCAGCAGCCCAGGGTTCGAGATGAACACTGAAGCTTTCTTT. Translating it yields CASSPGFEMNTEAFF.

V and J are TRBV7-9 and TRBJ1-6; tentatively, D is TRBD1 (6 bases). The length of the CDR3 is 19 residues. V lost 5 bases to trimming and J lost 0 bases, with 20 bases between them. Germline V gene data show CDR1 as SEHNR and CDR2 as FQNEAQ (reference sequence). The CDR3 reads CASSLGDRPESSYNSPLHF. DNA of the CDR3: TGTGCCAGCAGCCTGGGCGACAGGCCGGAAAGCTCCTATAATTCACCCCTCCACTTT.

In its sample, this clone was seen once. The chain uses TRBV2 and TRBJ1-1; a weak D match, TRBD1 (6 bases). Germline CDR1 is SNHLY and CDR2 is FYNNEI. This CDR3 has 14 amino acids. V was clipped by 7 bases and J by 1 base, with 13 bases between them. CDR3 in amino acids: CASTPDSRNTEAFF. The CDR3 bases are TGTGCCAGCACCCCGGACAGCAGGAACACTGAAGCTTTCTTT.

V and J are TRBV10-3 and TRBJ2-7, with 7 bases fitting TRBD1. The V gene end was trimmed by 0 bases and the J gene end by 2 bases; junction bases not matched to a gene: 7. The CDR3 covers 16 residues. Germline CDR1 and CDR2: ENHRY and SYGVKD. For the CDR3, the DNA is TGTGCCATCAGTGAGTCGGGACAGAGGTCGACCTACGAGCAGTACTTC. It yields the protein CAISESGQRSTYEQYF.

The chain has TRBV5-1 and TRBJ1-3, with D maybe TRBD1 (6 bases). Germline V CDR1 and CDR2: SGHRS, YFSETQ. V shed 4 bases and J shed 0 bases, with 17 bases lying between them. This CDR3 is built from 17 residues. CDR3 bases: TGCGCCAGCAGCATGGACAAGGGGACAATCTCTGGAAACACCATATATTTT. Translating it yields CASSMDKGTISGNTIYF. The whole variable domain, remainder taken from reference TRBV5-1 and TRBJ1-3, is KAGVTQTPRYLIKTRGQQVTLSCSPISGHRSVSWYQQTPGQGLQFLFEYFSETQRNKGNFPGRFSGRQFSNSRSEMNVSTLELGDSALYLCASSMDKGTISGNTIYFGEGSWLTVV.

This sequence joins TRBV6-4 and TRBJ2-1; the match to TRBD2 covers 8 bases. V shed 0 bases and J 13 bases; nucleotides not matched to a gene: 14. The CDR3 runs to 16 residues. Germline CDR1 is MRHNA and CDR2 is SNTAGT. This CDR3 is CASSDSERGGRSEQFF. CDR3 in DNA: TGTGCCAGCAGTGACTCGGAGCGCGGGGGGCGGTCTGAACAGTTCTTC.

The V gene is TRBV2, the J gene TRBJ1-2; weak D call: TRBD1 (5 bases). V was pared by 7 bases and J by 5 bases, with 14 bases between. The CDR3 is made up of 13 amino acids. Germline V gene data show CDR1 as SNHLY and CDR2 as FYNNEI. The CDR3: CASTPLGHYGYTF. CDR3 bases: TGTGCCAGCACTCCCCTCGGACATTATGGCTACACCTTC.

V usage is TRBV6-1 and J usage is TRBJ1-1; 7 positions agree with TRBD1. Germline trimming cut 4 bases from V and 3 bases from J; bases unmatched to any gene: 2. This CDR3 has 13 residues. Germline CDR1 MNHNS, CDR2 SASEGT. CDR3 in amino acids: CASSATGDTEAFF. As DNA, the CDR3 is TGTGCCAGCAGTGCCACAGGGGACACTGAAGCTTTCTTT.

V is TRBV9 and J is TRBJ2-1; TRBD2 matches 12 bases. Looked up from germline, CDR1 is SGDLS and CDR2 is YYNGEE. The CDR3 length is 18 residues. The trim removed 0 bases at V and 3 bases at J, leaving 7 bases unmatched. CDR3 protein: CASSVVASGGVGYNEQFF. The CDR3 DNA reads as TGTGCCAGCAGCGTAGTAGCTAGCGGGGGGGTTGGCTACAATGAGCAGTTCTTC. Full variable domain (missing parts from reference TRBV9 and TRBJ2-1): DSGVTQTPKHLITATGQRVTLRCSPRSGDLSVYWYQQSLDQGLQFLIQYYNGEERAKGNILERFSAQQFPDLHSELNLSSLELGDSALYFCASSVVASGGVGYNEQFFGPGTRLTVL.

This sequence joins TRBV6-5 and TRBJ2-7; 7 bases are a match to TRBD1. The ends lost 0 bases at V and 2 bases at J; junction bases unmatched: 7. Germline V gene sequence: CDR1 MNHEY, CDR2 SVGAGI. The CDR3 loop spans 16 amino acids. CDR3 bases: TGTGCCAGCAGTTACTCGAAGACAGGGTCAACCTACGAGCAGTACTTC. This sequence encodes CASSYSKTGSTYEQYF.

The CDR3 nucleotides read TGTGCCAGCACCTCCGGGGAGACCCAGTACTTC. This translates into CASTSGETQYF. The genes are TRBV7-8 and TRBJ2-5; D remains ambiguous. The CDR3 runs 11 residues. Trimming left V 7 bases short and J 5 bases short, with 8 bases between. The germline gives CDR1 SGHVS, CDR2 FQNEAQ.

The chain couples TRBV5-6 to TRBJ1-1; D gene unclear. The germline gives CDR1 SGHDT, CDR2 YYEEEE. Trimming stripped 0 bases from V and 0 bases from J, with 3 bases between. The CDR3 spans 13 residues. CDR3 nucleotides: TGTGCCAGCAGCTTGGTCTTGAACACTGAAGCTTTCTTT. This sequence encodes CASSLVLNTEAFF.

The chain recombines TRBV15 with TRBJ2-7, with 8 bases lining up with TRBD1. The CDR3 is 15 residues long. Germline V gene data show CDR1 as LNHNV and CDR2 as YYDKDF (reference sequence). With 1 base clipped from V and 5 bases from J, the junction kept 7 bases outside the gene matches. This CDR3 reads CATSRVDRGKDEQYF. The DNA for the CDR3 is TGTGCCACCAGCAGAGTCGACAGGGGTAAAGACGAGCAGTACTTC.

The J gene is TRBJ2-2, the V gene TRBV6-1, with 7 bases that match TRBD2. The CDR3 loop spans 16 amino acids. Germline trimming cut 4 bases from V and 7 bases from J; bases unmatched to any gene: 12. Germline lookup yields CDR1 MNHNS and CDR2 SASEGT. As DNA, the CDR3 is TGTGCCAGCAGTGTAAGACTAGCCGGGTCGGGCGGGGAGCTGTTTTTT. This codes for CASSVRLAGSGGELFF.

V gene TRBV4-1 combines with J gene TRBJ1-5; tentatively, D is TRBD1 (5 bases). V dropped 0 bases and J dropped 5 bases, with 11 bases sitting between them. CDR1 is MGHRA, CDR2 YSYEKL, per germline. The CDR3 is 15 residues long. CDR3 sequence reads: CASSQDGAVHQPQHF. The DNA of the CDR3 is TGCGCCAGCAGCCAAGATGGGGCAGTACATCAGCCCCAGCATTTT.

The rearrangement uses TRBV5-1 and TRBJ1-6, with D unclear. Germline CDR1 reads SGHRS; CDR2 reads YFSETQ. CDR3 length: 15 residues. V lost 0 bases and J lost 5, with 9 bases in between. The CDR3 loop is CASSLGQRNNSPLHF. CDR3 DNA sequence: TGCGCCAGCAGCTTGGGGCAGCGGAATAATTCACCCCTCCACTTT.

The chain links TRBV7-2 to TRBJ1-2, with a weak D call TRBD1 (5 bases). V gave up 5 bases and J gave up 1 base, with 8 bases separating them. The CDR3 contains 13 residues. Per germline, CDR1 SGHTA and CDR2 FQGNSA. CDR3 sequence (DNA): TGTGCCAGCAGCGTACAGGATAACTATGGCTACACCTTC. Translating it yields CASSVQDNYGYTF. The full variable domain, in which reference TRBV7-2 and TRBJ1-2 provide the parts outside the CDR3, is GAGVSQSPSNKVTEKGKDVELRCDPISGHTALYWYRQSLGQGLEFLIYFQGNSAPDKSGLPSDRFSAERTGGSVSTLTIQRTQQEDSAVYLCASSVQDNYGYTFGSGTRLTVV.